This TCR beta chain was sequenced for a study of identical twins. Study findings and constraints: Cross-sectional statistics, not tracking of the same donors, supported the conclusions.

In germline, CDR1 is DFQATT, CDR2 SNEGSKA (reference sequence). CDR3 length equals 15 residues. The ends lost 6 bases at V and 4 bases at J; junction bases unmatched: 12. Note on this clonotype: What it binds is unknown.

A universal primer site was incorporated via template switching, and the cDNA contained unique molecular identifiers. Each CDR3 protein is one row after TCRdb ran MiXCR on the 5' RACE reads. This sample has approximately 890,000 distinct CDR3 sequences; roughly an eighth occur once, and the top ten carry under 2%. These data were also filed under a second study, of yellow fever vaccine responses in identical twins. This second study says: After vaccination, twins' T cell response reportedly seemed partly convergent, partly personalized.

The TCR comes from a woman between 18 and 30 years old in good health. The material sequenced was PBMCs. The rearrangement links TRBV20-1 to TRBJ2-3, with 8 bases lining up with TRBD1. The CDR3 loop is CSAVQGAQVADTQYF. The CDR3 nucleotides are TGCAGTGCCGTCCAGGGGGCCCAAGTCGCAGATACGCAGTATTTT.